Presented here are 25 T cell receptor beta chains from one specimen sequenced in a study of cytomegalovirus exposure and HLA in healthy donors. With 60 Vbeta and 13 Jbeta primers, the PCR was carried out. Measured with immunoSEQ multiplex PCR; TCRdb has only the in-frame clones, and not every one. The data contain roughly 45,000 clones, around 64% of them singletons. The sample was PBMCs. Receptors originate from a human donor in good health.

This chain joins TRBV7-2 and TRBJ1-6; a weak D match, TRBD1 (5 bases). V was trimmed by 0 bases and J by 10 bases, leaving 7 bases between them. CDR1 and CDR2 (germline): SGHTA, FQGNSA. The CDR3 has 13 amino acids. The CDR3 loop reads CASSLATVSPLHF. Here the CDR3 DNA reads TGTGCCAGCAGCTTAGCGACAGTCTCACCCCTCCACTTT.

The CDR3 DNA reads TGTGCCAGCAGTGTAAGACAGTCGAACACTGAAGCTTTCTTT. This sequence encodes CASSVRQSNTEAFF. The chain couples TRBV6-1 to TRBJ1-1; D is possibly TRBD1 (5 bases). This CDR3 is built from 14 residues. Trimming stripped 4 bases from V and 1 base from J, with 10 bases between. Germline lookup yields CDR1 MNHNS and CDR2 SASEGT.

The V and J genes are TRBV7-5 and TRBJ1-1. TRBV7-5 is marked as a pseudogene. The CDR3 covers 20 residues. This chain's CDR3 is CARSRGGTRTLKLSNTEAFF. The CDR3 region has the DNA TGTGCCAGAAGCCGAGGTGGAACCCGAACACTGAAGCTTTCGAACACTGAAGCTTTCTTT.

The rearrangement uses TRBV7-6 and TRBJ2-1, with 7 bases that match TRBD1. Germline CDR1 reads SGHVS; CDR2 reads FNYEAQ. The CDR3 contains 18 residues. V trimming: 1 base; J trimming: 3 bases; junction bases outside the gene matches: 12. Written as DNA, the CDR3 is TGTGCCAGCAGCTTAGGGTCTCGGGACAGCGTTCTCTACAATGAGCAGTTCTTC. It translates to CASSLGSRDSVLYNEQFF.

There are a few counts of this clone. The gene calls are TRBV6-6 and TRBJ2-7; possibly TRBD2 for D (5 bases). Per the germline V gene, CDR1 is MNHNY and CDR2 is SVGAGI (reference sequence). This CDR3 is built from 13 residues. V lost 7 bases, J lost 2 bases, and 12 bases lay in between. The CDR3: CASTPSGAYEQYF. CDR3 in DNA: TGTGCCAGCACCCCGTCCGGGGCCTACGAGCAGTACTTC.

The DNA for the CDR3 is TGTGCCAGCAGCTTAGATTTGACAGGCATCTCTGGAAACACCATATATTTT. Its protein is CASSLDLTGISGNTIYF. This sequence joins TRBV7-2 and TRBJ1-3; weak D call: TRBD1 (6 bases). Germline V gene data show CDR1 as SGHTA and CDR2 as FQGNSA. The ends were cut back, 1 base at V and 0 bases at J, with 13 bases in the middle. This CDR3 is 17 amino acids long.

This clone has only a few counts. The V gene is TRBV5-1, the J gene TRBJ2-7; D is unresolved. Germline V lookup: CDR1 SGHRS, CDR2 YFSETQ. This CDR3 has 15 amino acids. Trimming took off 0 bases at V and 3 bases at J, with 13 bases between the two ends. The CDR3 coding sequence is TGCGCCAGCAGCTTGGTTCCAGGCGAATTCTACGAGCAGTACTTC. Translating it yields CASSLVPGEFYEQYF.

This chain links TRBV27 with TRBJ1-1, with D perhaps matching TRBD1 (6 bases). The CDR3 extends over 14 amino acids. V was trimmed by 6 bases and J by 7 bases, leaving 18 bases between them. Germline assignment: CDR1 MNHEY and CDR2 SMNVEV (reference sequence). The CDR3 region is CASRMDRAFGEAFF. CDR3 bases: TGTGCCAGCAGGATGGACAGAGCCTTTGGTGAAGCTTTCTTT.

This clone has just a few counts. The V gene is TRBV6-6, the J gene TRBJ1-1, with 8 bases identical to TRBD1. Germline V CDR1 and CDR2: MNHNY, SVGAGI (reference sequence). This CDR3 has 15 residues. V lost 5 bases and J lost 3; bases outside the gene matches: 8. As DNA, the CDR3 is TGTGCCAGCAGTCAAGTACAGGGGGGGGACACTGAAGCTTTCTTT. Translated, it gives CASSQVQGGDTEAFF.

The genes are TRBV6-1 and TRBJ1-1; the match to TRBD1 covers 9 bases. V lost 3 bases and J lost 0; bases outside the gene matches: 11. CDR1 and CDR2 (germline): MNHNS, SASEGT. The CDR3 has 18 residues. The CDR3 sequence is CASSDILGTGRMNTEAFF. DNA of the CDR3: TGTGCCAGCAGTGATATTTTGGGGACAGGGCGGATGAACACTGAAGCTTTCTTT.

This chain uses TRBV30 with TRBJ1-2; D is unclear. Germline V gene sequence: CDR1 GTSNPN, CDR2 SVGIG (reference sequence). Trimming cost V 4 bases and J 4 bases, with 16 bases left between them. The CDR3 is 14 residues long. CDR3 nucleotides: TGTGCCTGGACAGGTTATGGATTTGGCTATGGCTACACCTTC. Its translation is CAWTGYGFGYGYTF.

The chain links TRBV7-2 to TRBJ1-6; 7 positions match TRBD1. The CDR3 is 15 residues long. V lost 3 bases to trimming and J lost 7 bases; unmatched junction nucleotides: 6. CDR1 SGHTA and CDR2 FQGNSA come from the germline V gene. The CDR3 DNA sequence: TGTGCCAGCAGCTTCTTGGGACAGTCGAATTCACCCCTCCACTTT. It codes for CASSFLGQSNSPLHF.

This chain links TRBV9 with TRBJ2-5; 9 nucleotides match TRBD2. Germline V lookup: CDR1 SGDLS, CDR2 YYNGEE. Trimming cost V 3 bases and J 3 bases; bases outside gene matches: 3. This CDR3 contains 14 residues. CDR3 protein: CASSASGGKETQYF. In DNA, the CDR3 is TGTGCCAGCAGCGCGAGCGGGGGGAAAGAGACCCAGTACTTC.

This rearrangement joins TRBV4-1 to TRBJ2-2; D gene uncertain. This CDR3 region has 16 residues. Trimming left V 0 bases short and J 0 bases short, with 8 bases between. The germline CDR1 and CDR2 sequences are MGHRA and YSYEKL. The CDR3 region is CASSQDAAANTGELFF. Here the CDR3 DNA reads TGCGCCAGCAGCCAAGATGCGGCAGCGAACACCGGGGAGCTGTTTTTT.

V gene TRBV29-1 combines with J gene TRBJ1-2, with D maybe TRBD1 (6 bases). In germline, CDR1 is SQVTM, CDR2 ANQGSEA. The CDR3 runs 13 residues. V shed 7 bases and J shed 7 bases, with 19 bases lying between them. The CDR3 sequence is CSGGLGGAFGYTF. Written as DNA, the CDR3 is TGCAGCGGGGGGTTGGGGGGGGCCTTTGGCTACACCTTC. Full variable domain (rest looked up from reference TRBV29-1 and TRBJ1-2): SAVISQKPSRDICQRGTSLTIQCQVDSQVTMMFWYRQQPGQSLTLIATANQGSEATYESGFVIDKFPISRPNLTFSTLTVSNMSPEDSSIYLCSGGLGGAFGYTFGSGTRLTVV.

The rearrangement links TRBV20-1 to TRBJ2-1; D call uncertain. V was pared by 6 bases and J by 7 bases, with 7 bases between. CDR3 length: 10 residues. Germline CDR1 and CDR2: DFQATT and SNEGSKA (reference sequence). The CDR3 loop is CSALSNEQFF. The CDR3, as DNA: TGCAGTGCCCTCAGTAATGAGCAGTTCTTC.

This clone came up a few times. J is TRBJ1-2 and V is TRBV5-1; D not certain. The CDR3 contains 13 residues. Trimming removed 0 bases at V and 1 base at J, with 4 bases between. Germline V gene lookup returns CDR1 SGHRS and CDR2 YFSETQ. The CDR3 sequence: CASSLDSNYGYTF. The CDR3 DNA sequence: TGCGCCAGCAGCTTGGACAGTAACTATGGCTACACCTTC.

CDR3 nucleotide sequence: TGTGCCAGCAGCTTGGATATTGCACTAGCGGGGGGGGGTACGCAGTATTTT. Translation: CASSLDIALAGGGTQYF. The chain joins TRBV5-6 to TRBJ2-3; 13 nucleotides align to TRBD2. The CDR3 has 17 amino acids. With 0 bases clipped from V and 8 bases from J, the junction kept 9 bases outside the gene matches. From germline, CDR1 is SGHDT and CDR2 YYEEEE.

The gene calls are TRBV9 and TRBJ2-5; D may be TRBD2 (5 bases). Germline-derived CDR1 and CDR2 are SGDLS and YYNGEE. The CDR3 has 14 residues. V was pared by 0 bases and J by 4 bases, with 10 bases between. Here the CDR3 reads CASSVVSGVETQYF. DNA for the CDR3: TGTGCCAGCAGCGTAGTTTCCGGGGTAGAGACCCAGTACTTC.

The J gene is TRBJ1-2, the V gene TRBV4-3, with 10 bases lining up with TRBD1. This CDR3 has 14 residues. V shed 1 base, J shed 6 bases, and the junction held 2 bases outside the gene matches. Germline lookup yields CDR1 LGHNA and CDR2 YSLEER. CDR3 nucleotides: TGCGCCAGCAGCCAAGCCGGGACAGGGGATGGCTACACCTTC. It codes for CASSQAGTGDGYTF.

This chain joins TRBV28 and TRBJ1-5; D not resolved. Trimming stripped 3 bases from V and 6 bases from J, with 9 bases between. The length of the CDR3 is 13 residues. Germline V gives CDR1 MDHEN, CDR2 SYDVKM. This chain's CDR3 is CASSFPGGQPQHF. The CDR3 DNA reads TGTGCCAGCAGTTTCCCTGGAGGTCAGCCCCAGCATTTT.

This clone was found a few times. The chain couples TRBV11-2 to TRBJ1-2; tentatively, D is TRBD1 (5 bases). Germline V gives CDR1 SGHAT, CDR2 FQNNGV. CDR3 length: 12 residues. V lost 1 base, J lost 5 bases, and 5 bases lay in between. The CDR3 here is CASSLGTYGYTF. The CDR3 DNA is TGTGCCAGCAGCTTAGGGACATATGGCTACACCTTC.

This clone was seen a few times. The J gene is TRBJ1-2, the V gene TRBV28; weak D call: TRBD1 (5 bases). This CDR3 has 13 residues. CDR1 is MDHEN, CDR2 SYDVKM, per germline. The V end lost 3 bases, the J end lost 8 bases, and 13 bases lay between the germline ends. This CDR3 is CASSLAGVFGYTF. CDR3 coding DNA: TGTGCCAGCAGTTTGGCGGGGGTATTCGGCTACACCTTC.

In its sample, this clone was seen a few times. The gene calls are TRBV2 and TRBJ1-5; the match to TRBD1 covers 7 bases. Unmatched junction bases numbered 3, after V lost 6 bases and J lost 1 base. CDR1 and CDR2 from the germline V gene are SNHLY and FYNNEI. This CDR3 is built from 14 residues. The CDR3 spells CASSATGSNQPQHF. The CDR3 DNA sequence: TGTGCCAGCAGCGCGACAGGGAGCAATCAGCCCCAGCATTTT.

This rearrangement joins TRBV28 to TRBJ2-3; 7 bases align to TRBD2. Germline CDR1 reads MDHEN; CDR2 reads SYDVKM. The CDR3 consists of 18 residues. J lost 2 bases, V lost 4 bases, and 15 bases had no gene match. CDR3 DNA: TGTGCCAGCAGTTCCCAGTACCTAGTAGCGGGCGACACAGATACGCAGTATTTT. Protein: CASSSQYLVAGDTDTQYF.